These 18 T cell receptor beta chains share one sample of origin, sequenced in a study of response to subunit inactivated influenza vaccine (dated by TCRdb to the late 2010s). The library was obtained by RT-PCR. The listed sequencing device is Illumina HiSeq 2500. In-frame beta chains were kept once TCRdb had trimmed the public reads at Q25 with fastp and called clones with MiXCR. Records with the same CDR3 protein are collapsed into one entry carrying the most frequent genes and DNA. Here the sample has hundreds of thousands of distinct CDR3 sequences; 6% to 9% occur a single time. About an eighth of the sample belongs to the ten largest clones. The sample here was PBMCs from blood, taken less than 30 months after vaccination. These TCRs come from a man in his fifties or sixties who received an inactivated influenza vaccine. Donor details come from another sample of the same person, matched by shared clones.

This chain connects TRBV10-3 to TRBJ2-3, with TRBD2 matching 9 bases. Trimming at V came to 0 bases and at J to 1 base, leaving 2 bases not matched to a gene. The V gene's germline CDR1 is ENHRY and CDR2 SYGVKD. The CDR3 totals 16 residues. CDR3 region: CAISESQRGGTDTQYF. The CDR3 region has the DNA TGTGCCATCAGTGAGTCCCAGCGGGGGGGCACAGATACGCAGTATTTT.

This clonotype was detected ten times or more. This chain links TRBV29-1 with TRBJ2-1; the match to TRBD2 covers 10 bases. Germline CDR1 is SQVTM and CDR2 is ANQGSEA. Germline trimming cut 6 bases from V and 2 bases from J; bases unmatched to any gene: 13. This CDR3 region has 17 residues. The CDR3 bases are TGCAGCGTGCCCGGGCTAGCGGGAGACGGGGCCTACAATGAGCAGTTCTTC. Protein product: CSVPGLAGDGAYNEQFF.

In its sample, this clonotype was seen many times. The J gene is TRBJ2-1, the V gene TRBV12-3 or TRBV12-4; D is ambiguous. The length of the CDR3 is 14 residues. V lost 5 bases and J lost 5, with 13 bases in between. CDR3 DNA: TGTGCCAGCAGTCTAAGAGGATCTAACAATGAGCAGTTCTTC. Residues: CASSLRGSNNEQFF.

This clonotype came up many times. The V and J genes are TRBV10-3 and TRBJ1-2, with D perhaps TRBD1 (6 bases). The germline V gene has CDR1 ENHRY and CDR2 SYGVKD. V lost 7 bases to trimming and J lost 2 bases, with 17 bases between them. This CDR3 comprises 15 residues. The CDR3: CAINAGRDINYGYTF. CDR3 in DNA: TGTGCCATCAACGCGGGCCGGGACATCAACTATGGCTACACCTTC.

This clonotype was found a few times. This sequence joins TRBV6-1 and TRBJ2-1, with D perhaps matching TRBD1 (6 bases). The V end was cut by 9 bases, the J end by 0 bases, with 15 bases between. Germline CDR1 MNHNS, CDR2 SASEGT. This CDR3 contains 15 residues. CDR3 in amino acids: CASTLTGSSYNEQFF. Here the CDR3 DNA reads TGTGCCAGTACACTGACAGGCAGCTCCTACAATGAGCAGTTCTTC.

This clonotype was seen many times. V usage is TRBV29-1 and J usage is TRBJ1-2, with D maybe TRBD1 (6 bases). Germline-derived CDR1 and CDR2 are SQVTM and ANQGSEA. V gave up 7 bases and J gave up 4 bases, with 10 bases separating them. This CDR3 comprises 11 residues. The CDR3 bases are TGCAGCGCAGGGGATGGCTATGGCTACACCTTC. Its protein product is CSAGDGYGYTF.

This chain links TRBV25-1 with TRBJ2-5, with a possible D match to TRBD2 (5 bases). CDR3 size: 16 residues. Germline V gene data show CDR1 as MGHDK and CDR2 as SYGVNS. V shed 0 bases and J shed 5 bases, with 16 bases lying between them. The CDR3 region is CASSEYGGVGGETQYF. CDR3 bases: TGTGCCAGCAGTGAATATGGCGGAGTTGGCGGGGAGACCCAGTACTTC. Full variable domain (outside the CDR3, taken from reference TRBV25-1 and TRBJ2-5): EADIYQTPRYLVIGTGKKITLECSQTMGHDKMYWYQQDPGMELHLIHYSYGVNSTEKGDLSSESTVSRIRTEHFPLTLESARPSHTSQYLCASSEYGGVGGETQYFGPGTRLLVL.

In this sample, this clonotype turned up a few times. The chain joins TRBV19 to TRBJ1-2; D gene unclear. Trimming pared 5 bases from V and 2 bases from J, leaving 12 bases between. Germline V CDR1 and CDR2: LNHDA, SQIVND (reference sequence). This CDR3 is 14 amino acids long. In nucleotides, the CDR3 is TGTGCCAGTAGTTCGAAGGTTTGGAACTATGGCTACACCTTC. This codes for CASSSKVWNYGYTF.

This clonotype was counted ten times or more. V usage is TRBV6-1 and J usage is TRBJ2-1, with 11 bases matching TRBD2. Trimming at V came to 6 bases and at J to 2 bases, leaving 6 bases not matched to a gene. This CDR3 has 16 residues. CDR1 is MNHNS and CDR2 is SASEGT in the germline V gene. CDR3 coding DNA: TGTGCCAGCAGATCCGGGACTAGCGGCACCTACAATGAGCAGTTCTTC. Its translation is CASRSGTSGTYNEQFF.

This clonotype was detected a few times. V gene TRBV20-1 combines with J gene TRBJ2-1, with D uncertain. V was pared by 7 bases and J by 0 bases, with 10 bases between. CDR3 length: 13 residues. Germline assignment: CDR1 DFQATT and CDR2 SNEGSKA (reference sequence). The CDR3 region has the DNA TGCAGTGTTCTCTCCAGCTCCTACAATGAGCAGTTCTTC. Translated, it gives CSVLSSSYNEQFF.

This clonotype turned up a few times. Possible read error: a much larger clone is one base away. The chain's CDR3 is CASSLWHEQYF. The CDR3 coding sequence is TGTGCCAGCAGCTTATGGCACGAGCAGTACTTC. V usage is TRBV7-2 and J usage is TRBJ2-7; D not resolved. The CDR3 contains 11 residues. Trimming left V 2 bases short and J 5 bases short, with 4 bases between. Germline V gene lookup returns CDR1 SGHTA and CDR2 FQGNSA. The variable domain in full, with the rest retrieved from reference TRBV7-2 and TRBJ2-7, is GAGVSQSPSNKVTEKGKDVELRCDPISGHTALYWYRQSLGQGLEFLIYFQGNSAPDKSGLPSDRFSAERTGGSVSTLTIQRTQQEDSAVYLCASSLWHEQYFGPGTRLTVT.

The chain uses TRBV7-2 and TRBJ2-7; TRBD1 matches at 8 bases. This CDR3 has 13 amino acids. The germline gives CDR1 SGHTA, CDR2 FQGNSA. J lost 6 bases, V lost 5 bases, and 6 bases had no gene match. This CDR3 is CASSADRVAEQYF. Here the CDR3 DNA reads TGTGCCAGCAGCGCGGACAGGGTTGCCGAGCAGTACTTC.

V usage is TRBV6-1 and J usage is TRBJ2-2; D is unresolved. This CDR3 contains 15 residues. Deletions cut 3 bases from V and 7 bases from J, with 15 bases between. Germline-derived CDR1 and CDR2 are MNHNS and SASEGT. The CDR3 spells CASSEAFGRFGELFF. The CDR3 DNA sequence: TGTGCCAGCAGTGAGGCCTTTGGTCGGTTCGGGGAGCTGTTTTTT.

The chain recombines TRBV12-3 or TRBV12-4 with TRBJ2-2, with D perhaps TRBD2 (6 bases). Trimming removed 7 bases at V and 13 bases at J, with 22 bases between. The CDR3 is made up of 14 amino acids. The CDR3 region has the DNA TGTGCCAGCACCACGGCCCCTTTTGGGGGAGGGCTGTTTTTT. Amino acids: CASTTAPFGGGLFF.

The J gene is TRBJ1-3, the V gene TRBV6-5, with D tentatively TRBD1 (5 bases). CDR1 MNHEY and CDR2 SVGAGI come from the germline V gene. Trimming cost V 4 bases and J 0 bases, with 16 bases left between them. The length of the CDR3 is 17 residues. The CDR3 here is CASSSSDQGRSGNTIYF. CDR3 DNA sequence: TGTGCCAGCAGTTCCTCAGACCAGGGCCGCTCTGGAAACACCATATATTTT.

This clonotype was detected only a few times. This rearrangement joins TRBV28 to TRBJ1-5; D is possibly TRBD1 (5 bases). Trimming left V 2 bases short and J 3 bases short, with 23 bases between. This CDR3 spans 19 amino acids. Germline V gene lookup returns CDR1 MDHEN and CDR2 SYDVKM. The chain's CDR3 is CASSLGFAGGGTTNQPQHF. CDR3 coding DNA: TGTGCCAGCAGTTTAGGATTCGCGGGTGGGGGGACCACCAATCAGCCCCAGCATTTT.

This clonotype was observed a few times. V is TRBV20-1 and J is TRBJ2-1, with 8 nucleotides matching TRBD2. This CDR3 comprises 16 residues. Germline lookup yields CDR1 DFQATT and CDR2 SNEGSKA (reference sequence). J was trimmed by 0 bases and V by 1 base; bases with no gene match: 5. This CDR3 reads CSARVTSGYSYNEQFF. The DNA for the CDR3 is TGCAGTGCTAGAGTAACTAGCGGCTACTCCTACAATGAGCAGTTCTTC.

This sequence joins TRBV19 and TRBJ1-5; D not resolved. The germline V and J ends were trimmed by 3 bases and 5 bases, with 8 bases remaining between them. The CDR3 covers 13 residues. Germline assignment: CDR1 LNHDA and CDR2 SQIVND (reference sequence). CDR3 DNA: TGTGCCAGTAGTATTACGGTGCATCAGCCCCAGCATTTT. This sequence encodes CASSITVHQPQHF.